This is a list of T cell receptor beta chains from one sample in a study of T cells after yellow fever vaccination. TCRdb ran MiXCR on the 5' RACE reads and lists one entry per CDR3 protein. The sample lists tens of thousands of distinct CDR3 sequences; about 4.4% were seen once. This sample comprised CD8+ T cells sorted from PBMCs, obtained 5 days after the yellow fever booster vaccination. The receptors stem from a man aged 25-40 years who received the YFV17D yellow fever vaccine. The CDR3 runs from the conserved cysteine through the conserved F or W. The D gene is left open where the match is weak. The size field reads once, few, many, or a class for an expanded clone.

TGTGCCAGCAGTTACTCGAGTACGTACAATGAGCAGTTCTTC CASSYSSTYNEQFF - TRBV6-2/TRBV6-3 many TRBJ2-1
TGCGCCAGCAGCTTGGCGTCGGGAGGTTCCTACGAGCAGTACTTC CASSLASGGSYEQYF TRBD2 TRBV5-1 large TRBJ2-7
TGTGCCAGCAGCCGCCTCCGGGACAGAGACTCTGGGGCCAACGTCCTGACTTTC CASSRLRDRDSGANVLTF TRBD1 TRBV3-1 many TRBJ2-6
TGTGCCAGCAGTGGAGGGACGGCTTCAATCAGTTCCCAGCATTTT CASSGGTASISSQHF - TRBV2 many TRBJ1-5
TGTGCCAGCAGTACCCCTGCGACAGGGTGGAGCATTCAGTACTTC CASSTPATGWSIQYF TRBD1 TRBV7-2 many TRBJ2-4
TGTGCCAGCAGAACACAGGGTTACAATGAGCAGTTCTTC CASRTQGYNEQFF - TRBV28 many TRBJ2-1
TGTGCCAGCAGCCTCGGACAGGGAATCGATGAGCAGTTCTTC CASSLGQGIDEQFF TRBD1 TRBV27 many TRBJ2-1
TGTGCCAGCAGCCCCCACCGACTAGCGGGACTTTACAATGAGCAGTTCTTC CASSPHRLAGLYNEQFF TRBD2 TRBV12-3/TRBV12-4 many TRBJ2-1
TGTGCCAGCAGCTCTAGGGGACAGGGGGTGGGTGAGCAGTTCTTC CASSSRGQGVGEQFF TRBD1 TRBV5-6 many TRBJ2-1
TGTGCCAGCAGCGTAGGTGCTGGACTGGGTTCCTACGAGCAGTACTTC CASSVGAGLGSYEQYF - TRBV9 once TRBJ2-7
TGCAGTGCTAGTAGCAGTGTTCGGCCAGATACGCAGTATTTT CSASSSVRPDTQYF - TRBV20-1 many TRBJ2-3
TGCGCCAGCAGCCAAGAATGGCTAGCGGAGTACAATGAGCAGTTCTTC CASSQEWLAEYNEQFF TRBD2 TRBV4-3 many TRBJ2-1
TGCGCCAGCAGCCAAGAAGGGGGGACAGACGAGCAGTACTTC CASSQEGGTDEQYF - TRBV4-3 many TRBJ2-7
TGCAGTGCTCTGGGGGACGGTGAGCAGTACTTC CSALGDGEQYF - TRBV20-1 many TRBJ2-7
TGCGCCAGCAGTGACCGGGACAGGGGAAACATTCAGTACTTC CASSDRDRGNIQYF TRBD1 TRBV10-1 few TRBJ2-4